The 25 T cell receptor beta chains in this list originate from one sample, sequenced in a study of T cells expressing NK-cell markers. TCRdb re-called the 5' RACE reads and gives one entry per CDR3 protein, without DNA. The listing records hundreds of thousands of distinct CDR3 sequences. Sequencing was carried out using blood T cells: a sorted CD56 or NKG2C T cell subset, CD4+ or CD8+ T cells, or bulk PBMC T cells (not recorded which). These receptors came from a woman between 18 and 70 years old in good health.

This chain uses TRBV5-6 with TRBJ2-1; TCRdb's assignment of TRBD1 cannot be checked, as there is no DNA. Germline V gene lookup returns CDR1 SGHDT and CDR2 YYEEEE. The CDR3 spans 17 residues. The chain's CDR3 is CASSPPSGGLVYNEQFF.

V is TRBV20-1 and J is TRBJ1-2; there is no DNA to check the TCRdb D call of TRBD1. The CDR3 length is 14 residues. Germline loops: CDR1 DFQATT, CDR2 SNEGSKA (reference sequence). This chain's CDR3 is CSARGREWNYGYTF.

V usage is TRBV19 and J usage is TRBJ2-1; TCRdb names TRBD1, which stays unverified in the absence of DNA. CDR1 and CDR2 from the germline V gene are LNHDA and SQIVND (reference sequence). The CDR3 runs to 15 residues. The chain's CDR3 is CASNKRPGTGNEQFF.

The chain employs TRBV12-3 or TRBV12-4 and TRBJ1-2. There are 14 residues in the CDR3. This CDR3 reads CASRKGSGNYGYTF.

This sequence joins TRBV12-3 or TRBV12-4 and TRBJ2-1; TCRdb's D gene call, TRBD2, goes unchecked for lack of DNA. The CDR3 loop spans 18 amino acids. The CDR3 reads CASIAGTSGGPSYNEQFF.

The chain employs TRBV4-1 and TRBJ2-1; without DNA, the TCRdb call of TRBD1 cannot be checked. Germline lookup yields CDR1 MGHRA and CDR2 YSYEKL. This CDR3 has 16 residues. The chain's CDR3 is CASSQGRDRAGNEQFF.

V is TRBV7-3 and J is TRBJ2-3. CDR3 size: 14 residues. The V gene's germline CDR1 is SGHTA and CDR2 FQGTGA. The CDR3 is CASSFRHRTDTQYF.

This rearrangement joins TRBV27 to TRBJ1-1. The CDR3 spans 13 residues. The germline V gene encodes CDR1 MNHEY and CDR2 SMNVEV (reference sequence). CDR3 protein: CASTRGWNTEAFF.

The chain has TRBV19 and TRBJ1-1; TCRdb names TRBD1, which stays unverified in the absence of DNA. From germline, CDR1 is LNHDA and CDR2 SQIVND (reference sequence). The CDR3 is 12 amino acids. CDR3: CASKKGGTEAFF.

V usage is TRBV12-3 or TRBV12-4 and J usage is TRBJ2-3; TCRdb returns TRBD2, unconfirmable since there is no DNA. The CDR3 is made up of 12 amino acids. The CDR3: CASSLRDAAQYF.

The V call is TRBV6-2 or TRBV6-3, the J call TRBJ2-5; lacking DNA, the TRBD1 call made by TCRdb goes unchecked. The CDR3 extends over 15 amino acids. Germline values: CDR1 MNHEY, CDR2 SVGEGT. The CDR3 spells CASHSGVGGGETQYF.

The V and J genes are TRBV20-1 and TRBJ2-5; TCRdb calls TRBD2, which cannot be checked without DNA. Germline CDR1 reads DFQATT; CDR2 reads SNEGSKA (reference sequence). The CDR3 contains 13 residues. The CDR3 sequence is CSGLAGGQETQYF.

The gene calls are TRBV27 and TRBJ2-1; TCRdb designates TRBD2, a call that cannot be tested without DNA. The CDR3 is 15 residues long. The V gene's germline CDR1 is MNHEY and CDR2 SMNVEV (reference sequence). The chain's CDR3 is CASSYAGVGHNEQFF.

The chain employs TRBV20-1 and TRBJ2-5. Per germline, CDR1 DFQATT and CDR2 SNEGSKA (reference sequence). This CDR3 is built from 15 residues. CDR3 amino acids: CSARDWMGNQETQYF.

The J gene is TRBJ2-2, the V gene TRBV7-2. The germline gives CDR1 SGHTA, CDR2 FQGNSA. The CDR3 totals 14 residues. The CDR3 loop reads CASSPNDNTGELFF. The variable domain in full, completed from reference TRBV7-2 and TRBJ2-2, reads GAGVSQSPSNKVTEKGKDVELRCDPISGHTALYWYRQSLGQGLEFLIYFQGNSAPDKSGLPSDRFSAERTGGSVSTLTIQRTQQEDSAVYLCASSPNDNTGELFFGEGSRLTVL.

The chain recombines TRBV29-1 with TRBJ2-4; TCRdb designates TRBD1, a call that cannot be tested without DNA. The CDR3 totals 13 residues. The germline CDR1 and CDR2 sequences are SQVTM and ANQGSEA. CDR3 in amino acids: CSVPAVPGYIQYF.

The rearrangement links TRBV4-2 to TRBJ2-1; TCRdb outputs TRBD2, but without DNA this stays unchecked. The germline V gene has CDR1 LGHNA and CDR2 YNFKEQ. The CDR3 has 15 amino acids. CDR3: CASSPSGSGLSEQFF.

This CDR3 reads CASSFPSNTGELFF. This chain joins TRBV7-6 and TRBJ2-2. The CDR3 runs to 14 residues. Germline CDR1 SGHVS, CDR2 FNYEAQ.

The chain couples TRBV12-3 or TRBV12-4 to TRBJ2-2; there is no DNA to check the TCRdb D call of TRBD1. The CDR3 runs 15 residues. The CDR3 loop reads CASSFTGVLTGELFF.

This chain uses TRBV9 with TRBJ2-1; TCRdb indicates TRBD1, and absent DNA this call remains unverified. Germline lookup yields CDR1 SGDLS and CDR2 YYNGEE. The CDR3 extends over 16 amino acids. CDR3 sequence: CASSASGGYQSNEQFF.

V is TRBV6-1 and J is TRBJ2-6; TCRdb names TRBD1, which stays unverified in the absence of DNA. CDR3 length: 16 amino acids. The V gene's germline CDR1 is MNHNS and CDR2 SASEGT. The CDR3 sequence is CASTRQTGFGANVLTF.

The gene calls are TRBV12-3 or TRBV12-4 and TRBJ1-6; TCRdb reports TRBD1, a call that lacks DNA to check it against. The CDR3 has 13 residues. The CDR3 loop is CASRGHGDSPLHF.

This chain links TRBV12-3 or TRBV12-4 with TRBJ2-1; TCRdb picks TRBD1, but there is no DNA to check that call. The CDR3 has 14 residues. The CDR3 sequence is CASKGTVSYNEQFF.

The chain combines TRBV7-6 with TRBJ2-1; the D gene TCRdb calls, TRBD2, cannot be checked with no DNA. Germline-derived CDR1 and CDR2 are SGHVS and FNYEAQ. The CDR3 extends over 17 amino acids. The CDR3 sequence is CASSPRGGTSGGSEQFF.

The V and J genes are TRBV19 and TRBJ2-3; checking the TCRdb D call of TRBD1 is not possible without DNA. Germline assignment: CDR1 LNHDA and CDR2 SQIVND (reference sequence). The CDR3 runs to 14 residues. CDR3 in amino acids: CASSADSSKDTQYF.